The T cell receptor beta chain described here comes from a study of blood T cells in healthy people across ages. General study results and limits: Age showed a roughly linear inverse relationship with TCR beta diversity per million T cells. CMV infection status of these donors was not known.

Primed by a sample-barcoded 5' primer and a J-beta primer mix, a second PCR proceeded for about 6 to 12 cycles. Every cDNA molecule carried a tag from a template-switch adaptor bearing 12 random nucleotides. One entry per CDR3 protein results from TCRdb running MiXCR on the 5' RACE reads. Seen here are around 790,000 distinct CDR3 sequences, 40% to 50% observed once, and the top ten hold roughly a fifth. This clonotype showed up just a few times. Its antigen is currently unknown. The CDR3 runs to 16 residues. The V and J ends lost 1 base and 3 bases respectively, with 14 bases between them. Looked up from germline, CDR1 is SGHDN and CDR2 is FVKESK. Every donor provided 9.5 to 10 milliliters of peripheral blood.

The sequenced sample was blood. V is TRBV14 and J is TRBJ2-3; D gene uncertain. The receptor comes from a man in his 60s in good health. In nucleotides, the CDR3 is TGTGCCAGCAGCCAAGGGCCGCGAGTGGGGACAGATACGCAGTATTTT. Its protein product is CASSQGPRVGTDTQYF. Full variable domain (rest looked up from reference TRBV14 and TRBJ2-3): EAGVTQFPSHSVIEKGQTVTLRCDPISGHDNLYWYRRVMGKEIKFLLHFVKESKQDESGMPNNRFLAERTGGTYSTLKVQPAELEDSGVYFCASSQGPRVGTDTQYFGPGTRLTVL.